Detailed here is one T cell receptor (beta chain). What it binds is not known. An end of the junction differs from the germline gene, which may be a read error. In germline, CDR1 is MDHEN, CDR2 SYDVKM. The CDR3 has 12 residues. The entry originates in a study of cytotoxic CD8 clonotypes in ibrutinib-treated CLL. Study-level results: Circulating CD8+ T-cell counts were tracked by baseline clonality, which exceeded that of age-matched healthy donors.

Sequencing used immunoSEQ multiplex PCR; TCRdb keeps in-frame clones, though not all of them. Of about 250,000 clones in the sample, 70% are singletons; the top ten hold approximately 15%. The sequenced sample was PBMCs, obtained after 24 months of ibrutinib treatment. V gene TRBV28 combines with J gene TRBJ1-5, with D uncertain. The TCR comes from a human donor with chronic lymphocytic leukemia. CDR3 residues: CATSLANQPQHF. DNA for the CDR3: TGTGCCACCAGTCTAGCTAATCAGCCCCAGCATTTT.